The rows below give T cell receptor beta chains drawn from one sample of a study of T cell responses to AZD1222 COVID-19 vaccine. Profiled with immunoSEQ multiplex PCR; TCRdb holds only in-frame clones, not every one. The sample carries about 94,000 clones, 85% to 90% recorded once. This material consisted of peripheral blood, taken 28 days after the second AZD1222 dose. The receptors come from an adult who received the AZD1222 COVID-19 vaccine. Both conserved end residues are part of each CDR3. The D gene is left open where the match is weak. Clone size is stated in some rows and not others, as once, few, many or a class when expanded.

abundance,v_gene,j_gene,d_gene,CDR3nt,CDR3aa
-,TRBV6-5,TRBJ2-7,-,TGTGCCAGCAGCCCGACAGACCAGGCCCTCTACGAGCAGTACTTC,CASSPTDQALYEQYF
-,TRBV3-1/TRBV3-2,TRBJ1-6,-,TGTGCCAGCAGCCAAGCTTTGATTCGGAGGGGCCTTAATTCACCCCTCCACTTT,CASSQALIRRGLNSPLHF
few,TRBV2,TRBJ1-2,TRBD1,TGTGCCAGCAGTGAAGCCCCGACAGGGGGTATGGATGGCTACACCTTC,CASSEAPTGGMDGYTF
-,TRBV6-4,TRBJ2-1,-,TGTGCCAGCAGTGACCCCTACAGAGGTAAGGACAATGAGCAGTTCTTC,CASSDPYRGKDNEQFF
-,TRBV2,TRBJ1-2,-,TGTGCCAGCAGTGAAGTTGGGACCGGCTACACCTTC,CASSEVGTGYTF
-,TRBV29-1,TRBJ2-2,-,TGCAGCGTTGTGGGGGGCTTGAACACCGGGGAGCTGTTTTTT,CSVVGGLNTGELFF
-,TRBV30,TRBJ2-6,TRBD1,TGTGCCTGGAGGGACAGGGTAACCGGGGCCAACGTCCTGACTTTC,CAWRDRVTGANVLTF
-,TRBV5-4,TRBJ1-2,TRBD1,TGTGCCAGCAGCGGCAGGGCGAATACGGGACAGGGAAACTATGGCTACACCTTC,CASSGRANTGQGNYGYTF
-,TRBV12-3/TRBV12-4,TRBJ1-5,-,TGTGCCAGCAGTTTCCCGGGGAATCAGCCCCAGCATTTT,CASSFPGNQPQHF
-,TRBV2,TRBJ2-7,TRBD2,TGTGCCAGCAGTGAAGGCGGGAGGCTAGGTGAGCAGTACTTC,CASSEGGRLGEQYF
-,TRBV7-8,TRBJ2-5,-,TGTGCCAGCAGTTTTCGTCCATTCTTGGTCAACCCTCAAGAGACCCAGTACTTC,CASSFRPFLVNPQETQYF
-,TRBV5-6,TRBJ2-1,-,TGTGCCAGCAGCTTGGTCCGGGGACAGCAGTTCTTC,CASSLVRGQQFF
once,TRBV6-1,TRBJ1-5,-,TGTGCCAGCAGTGAAGGAAATTCCGGGCCCCTTAGCTTAAATCAGCCCCAGCATTTT,CASSEGNSGPLSLNQPQHF
-,TRBV15,TRBJ1-4,-,TGTGCCACCAGCAGAGATAGGGGGTTGGAGGCAACTAATGAAAAACTGTTTTTT,CATSRDRGLEATNEKLFF
-,TRBV14,TRBJ2-1,TRBD2,TGTGCCAGCAGCCAAGGCGGGCCCGGGACTATATACAATGAGCAGTTCTTC,CASSQGGPGTIYNEQFF
few,TRBV27,TRBJ2-7,TRBD2,TGTGCCAGCAGTAAACCGGGACTAGCGGGAGATGAGCAGTACTTC,CASSKPGLAGDEQYF
-,TRBV28,TRBJ2-7,TRBD1,TGTGCCAGCAGTTCGGGACAGTACGAGCAGTACTTC,CASSSGQYEQYF
once,TRBV7-9,TRBJ2-2,-,TGTGCCAGCAGCCGGATGGACACCGGGGAGCTGTTTTTT,CASSRMDTGELFF
-,TRBV6-1,TRBJ1-5,-,TGTGCCAGCAGTGAGGTTGGGGAGGGCAATCAGCCCCAGCATTTT,CASSEVGEGNQPQHF
-,TRBV3-1/TRBV3-2,TRBJ2-7,-,TGTGCCAGCAGCCAGGCCGGGACACAGACAGCCTACGAGCAGTACTTC,CASSQAGTQTAYEQYF
-,TRBV7-2,TRBJ1-4,-,TGTGCCAGCAGCTTAGAACAGGGATTGGGCGAAAAACTGTTTTTT,CASSLEQGLGEKLFF
few,TRBV7-8,TRBJ1-1,-,TGTGCCAGCAGACAAGACAGCAACACTGAAGCTTTCTTT,CASRQDSNTEAFF
-,TRBV5-8,TRBJ1-2,TRBD1,TGTGCCAGCAGCATTCAGGGGGCGAGAGGCTACACCTTC,CASSIQGARGYTF
-,TRBV27,TRBJ2-2,TRBD2,TGTGCCAGCAGTTTCTCCCCTAGCGGGAGTGCCGTCACCGGGGAGCTGTTTTTT,CASSFSPSGSAVTGELFF
once,TRBV2,TRBJ1-1,-,TGTGCCAGCACCCCCGTGGCCAGCATCAGTGAAGCTTTCTTT,CASTPVASISEAFF
-,TRBV6-1,TRBJ1-2,-,TGTGCCAGCAGTGAAGCGCGAAAGGTCTTCTACTATGGCTACACCTTC,CASSEARKVFYYGYTF
-,TRBV19,TRBJ2-5,TRBD1,TGTGCCAGTAGTATCCGACCCCGGGACAGTTGGGAGACCCAGTACTTC,CASSIRPRDSWETQYF
-,TRBV24-1,TRBJ2-3,-,TGTGCCTCTTACCCCTCCGGGAATAGCACAGATACGCAGTATTTT,CASYPSGNSTDTQYF